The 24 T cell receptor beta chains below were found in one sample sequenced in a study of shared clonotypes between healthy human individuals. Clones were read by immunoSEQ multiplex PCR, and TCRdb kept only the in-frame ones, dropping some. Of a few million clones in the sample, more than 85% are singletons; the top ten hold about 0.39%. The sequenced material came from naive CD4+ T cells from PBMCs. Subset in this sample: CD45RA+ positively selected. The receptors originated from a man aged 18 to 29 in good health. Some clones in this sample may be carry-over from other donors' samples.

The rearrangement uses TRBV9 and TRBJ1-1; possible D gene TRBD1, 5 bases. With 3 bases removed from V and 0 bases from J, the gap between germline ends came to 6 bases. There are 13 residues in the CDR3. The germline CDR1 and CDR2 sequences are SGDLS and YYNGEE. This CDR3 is CASSGRVNTEAFF. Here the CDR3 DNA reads TGTGCCAGCAGCGGCAGGGTGAACACTGAAGCTTTCTTT.

The CDR3 sequence: CASSWSGDSLQETQYF. For the CDR3, the DNA is TGCGCCAGCAGCTGGTCGGGGGACAGCTTACAAGAGACCCAGTACTTC. The chain is built from TRBV5-1 and TRBJ2-5, with D possibly being TRBD1 (7 bases). V lost 3 bases to trimming and J lost 2 bases, with 17 bases between them. The CDR3 has 16 amino acids. Germline CDR1 and CDR2: SGHRS and YFSETQ.

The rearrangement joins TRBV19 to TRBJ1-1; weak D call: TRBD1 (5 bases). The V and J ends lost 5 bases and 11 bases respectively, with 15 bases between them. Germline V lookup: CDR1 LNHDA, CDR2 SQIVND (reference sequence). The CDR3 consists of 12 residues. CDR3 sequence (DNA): TGTGCCAGTAGTTCCCCCAGGGTGGGGGCTTTCTTT. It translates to CASSSPRVGAFF. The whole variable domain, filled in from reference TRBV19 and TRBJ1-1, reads DGGITQSPKYLFRKEGQNVTLSCEQNLNHDAMYWYRQDPGQGLRLIYYSQIVNDFQKGDIAEGYSVSREKKESFPLTVTSAQKNPTAFYLCASSSPRVGAFFGQGTRLTVV.

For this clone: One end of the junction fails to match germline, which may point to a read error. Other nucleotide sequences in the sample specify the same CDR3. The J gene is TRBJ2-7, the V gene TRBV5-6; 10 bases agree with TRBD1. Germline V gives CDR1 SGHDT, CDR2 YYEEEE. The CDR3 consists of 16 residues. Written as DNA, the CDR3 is TGTGCCAGCAGCTTCTCGTCGACAGGGGGCTTCCACGAGCAGTATTTC. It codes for CASSFSSTGGFHEQYF.

CDR3 in amino acids: CASSLTGPGYTF. DNA of the CDR3: TGCGCCAGCAGCTTGACAGGGCCCGGCTACACCTTC. V usage is TRBV5-1 and J usage is TRBJ1-2; D is possibly TRBD1 (6 bases). The CDR3 has 12 residues. V shed 1 base and J shed 8 bases, with 9 bases lying between them. The V gene's germline CDR1 is SGHRS and CDR2 YFSETQ.

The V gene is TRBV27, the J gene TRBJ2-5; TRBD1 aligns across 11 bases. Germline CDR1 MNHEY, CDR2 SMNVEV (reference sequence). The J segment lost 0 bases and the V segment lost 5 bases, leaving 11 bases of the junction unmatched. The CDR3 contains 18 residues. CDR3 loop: CASSLRVRDRGYQETQYF. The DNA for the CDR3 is TGTGCCAGCAGTCTACGGGTCCGGGACAGGGGGTACCAAGAGACCCAGTACTTC.

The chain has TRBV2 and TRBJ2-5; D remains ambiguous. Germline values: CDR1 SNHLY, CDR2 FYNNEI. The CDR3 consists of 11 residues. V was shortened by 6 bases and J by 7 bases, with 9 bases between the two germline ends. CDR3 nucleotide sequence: TGTGCCAGCAGGACCGTAGGGACCCAGTACTTC. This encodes CASRTVGTQYF. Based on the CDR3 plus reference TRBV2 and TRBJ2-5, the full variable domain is EPEVTQTPSHQVTQMGQEVILRCVPISNHLYFYWYRQILGQKVEFLVSFYNNEISEKSEIFDDQFSVERPDGSNFTLKIRSTKLEDSAMYFCASRTVGTQYFGPGTRLLVL.

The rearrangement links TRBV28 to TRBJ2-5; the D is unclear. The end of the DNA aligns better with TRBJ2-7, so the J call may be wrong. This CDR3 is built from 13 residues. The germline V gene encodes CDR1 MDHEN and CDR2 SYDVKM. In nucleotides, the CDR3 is TGTGCCAGCACCGAGTGGGTCACCTACGAGCAGTACTTC. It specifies CASTEWVTYEQYF.

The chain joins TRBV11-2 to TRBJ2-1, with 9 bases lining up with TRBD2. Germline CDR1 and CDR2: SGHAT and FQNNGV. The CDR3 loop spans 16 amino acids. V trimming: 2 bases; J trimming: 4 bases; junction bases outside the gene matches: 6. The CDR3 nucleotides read TGTGCCAGCAGCTTACATAGGACTAGCGCGTACAATGAGCAGTTCTTC. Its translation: CASSLHRTSAYNEQFF.

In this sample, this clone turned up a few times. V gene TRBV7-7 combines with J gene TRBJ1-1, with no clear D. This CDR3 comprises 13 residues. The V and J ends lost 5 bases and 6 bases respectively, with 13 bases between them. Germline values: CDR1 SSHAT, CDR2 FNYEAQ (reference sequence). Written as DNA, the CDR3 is TGTGCCAGCAGCACCACCCCCAATGCTGAAGCTTTCTTT. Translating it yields CASSTTPNAEAFF.

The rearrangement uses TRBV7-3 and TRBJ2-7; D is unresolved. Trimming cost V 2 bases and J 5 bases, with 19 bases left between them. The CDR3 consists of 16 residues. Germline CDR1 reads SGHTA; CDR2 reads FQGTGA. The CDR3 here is CASSLVPAAKPHEQYF. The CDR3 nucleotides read TGTGCCAGCAGCTTAGTTCCGGCAGCTAAACCCCACGAGCAGTACTTC.

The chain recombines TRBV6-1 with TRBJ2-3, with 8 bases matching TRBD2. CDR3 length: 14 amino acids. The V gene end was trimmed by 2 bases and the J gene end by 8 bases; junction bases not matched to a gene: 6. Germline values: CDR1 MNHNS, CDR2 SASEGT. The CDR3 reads CASSEFPRGGTQYF. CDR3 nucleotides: TGTGCCAGCAGTGAATTCCCCCGGGGGGGTACGCAGTATTTT.

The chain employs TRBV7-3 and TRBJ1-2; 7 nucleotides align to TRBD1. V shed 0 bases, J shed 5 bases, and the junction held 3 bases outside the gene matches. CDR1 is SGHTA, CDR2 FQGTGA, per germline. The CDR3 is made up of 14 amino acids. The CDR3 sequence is CASSLTSGGYGYTF. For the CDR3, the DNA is TGTGCCAGCAGCTTAACGTCAGGGGGGTATGGCTACACCTTC. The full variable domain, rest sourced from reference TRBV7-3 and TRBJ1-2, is GAGVSQTPSNKVTEKGKYVELRCDPISGHTALYWYRQSLGQGPEFLIYFQGTGAADDSGLPNDRFFAVRPEGSVSTLKIQRTERGDSAVYLCASSLTSGGYGYTFGSGTRLTVV.

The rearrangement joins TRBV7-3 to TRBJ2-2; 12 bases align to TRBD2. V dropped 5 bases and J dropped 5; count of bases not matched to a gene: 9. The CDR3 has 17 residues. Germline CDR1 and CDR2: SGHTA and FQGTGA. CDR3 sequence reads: CASSKGLAGAGTGELFF. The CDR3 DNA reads TGTGCCAGCAGCAAGGGACTAGCGGGCGCTGGAACCGGGGAGCTGTTTTTT.

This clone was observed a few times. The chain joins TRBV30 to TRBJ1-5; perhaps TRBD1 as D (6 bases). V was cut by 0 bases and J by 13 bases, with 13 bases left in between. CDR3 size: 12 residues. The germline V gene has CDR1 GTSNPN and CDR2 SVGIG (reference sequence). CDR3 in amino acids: CAWSVGSGAQHF. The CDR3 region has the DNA TGTGCCTGGAGTGTAGGCTCAGGGGCTCAGCATTTT.

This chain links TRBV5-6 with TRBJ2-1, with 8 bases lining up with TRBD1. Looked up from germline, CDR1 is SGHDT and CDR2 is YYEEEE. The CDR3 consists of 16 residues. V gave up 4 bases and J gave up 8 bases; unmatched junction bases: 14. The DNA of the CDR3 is TGTGCCAGCAGCCCCCGGACAGGGACCCACACTGATGAGCAGTTCTTC. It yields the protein CASSPRTGTHTDEQFF.

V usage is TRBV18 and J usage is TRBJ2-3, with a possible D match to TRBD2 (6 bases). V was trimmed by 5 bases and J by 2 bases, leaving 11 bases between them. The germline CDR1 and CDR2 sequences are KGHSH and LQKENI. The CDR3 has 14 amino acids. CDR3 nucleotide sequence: TGTGCCAGCTCAGCCGGGAGACTCACAGATACGCAGTATTTT. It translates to CASSAGRLTDTQYF.

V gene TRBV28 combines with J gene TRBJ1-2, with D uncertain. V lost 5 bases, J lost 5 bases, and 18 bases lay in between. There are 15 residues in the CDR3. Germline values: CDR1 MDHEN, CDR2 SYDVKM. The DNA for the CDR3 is TGTGCCAGCAGTAACCTGGGAGGGAAAATGTATGGCTACACCTTC. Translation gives CASSNLGGKMYGYTF.

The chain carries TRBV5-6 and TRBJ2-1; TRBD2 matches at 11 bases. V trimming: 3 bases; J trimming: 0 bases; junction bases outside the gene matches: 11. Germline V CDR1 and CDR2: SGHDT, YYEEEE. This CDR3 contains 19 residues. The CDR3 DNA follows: TGTGCCAGCAGCTCCCCGGGACTAGCGGTCCTCAGCTCCTACAATGAGCAGTTCTTC. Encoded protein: CASSSPGLAVLSSYNEQFF.

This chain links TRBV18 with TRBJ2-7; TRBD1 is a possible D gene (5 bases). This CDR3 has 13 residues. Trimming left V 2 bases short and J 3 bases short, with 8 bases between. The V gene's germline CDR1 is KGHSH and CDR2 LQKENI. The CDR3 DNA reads TGTGCCAGCTCACCAAGTGGACACTACGAGCAGTACTTC. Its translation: CASSPSGHYEQYF.

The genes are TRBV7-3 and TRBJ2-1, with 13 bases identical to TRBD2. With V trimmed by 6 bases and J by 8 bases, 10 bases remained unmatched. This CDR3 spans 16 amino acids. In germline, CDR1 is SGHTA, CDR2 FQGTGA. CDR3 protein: CASRPGTSGRADEQFF. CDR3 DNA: TGTGCCAGCAGACCGGGAACTAGCGGGAGGGCTGATGAGCAGTTCTTC.

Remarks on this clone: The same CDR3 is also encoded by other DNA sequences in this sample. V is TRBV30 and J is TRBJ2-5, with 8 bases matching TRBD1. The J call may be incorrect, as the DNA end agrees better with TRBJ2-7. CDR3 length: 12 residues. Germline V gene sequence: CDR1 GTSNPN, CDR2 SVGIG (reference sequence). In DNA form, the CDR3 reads TGTGCCTGGGGACAGGGTTCCTACGAGCAGTACTTC. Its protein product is CAWGQGSYEQYF.

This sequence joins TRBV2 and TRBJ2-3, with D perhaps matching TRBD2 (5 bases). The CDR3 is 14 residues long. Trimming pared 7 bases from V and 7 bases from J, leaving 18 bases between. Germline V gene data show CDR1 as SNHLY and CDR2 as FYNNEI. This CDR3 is CASTPSGNGNTQYF. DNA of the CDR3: TGTGCCAGCACCCCTTCCGGAAACGGGAATACGCAGTATTTT.

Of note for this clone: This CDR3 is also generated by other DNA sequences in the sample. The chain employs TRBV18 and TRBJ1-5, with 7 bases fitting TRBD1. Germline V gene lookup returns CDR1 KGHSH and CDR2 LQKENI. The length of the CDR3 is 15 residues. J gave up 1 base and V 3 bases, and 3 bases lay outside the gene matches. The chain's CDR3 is CASSPQGGSNQPQHF. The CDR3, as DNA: TGTGCCAGCTCACCCCAGGGGGGAAGCAATCAGCCCCAGCATTTT.